The 16 T cell receptor beta chains below come from one sample, sequenced in a study of T cells after yellow fever vaccination. TCRdb recomputed calls from the 5' RACE reads with MiXCR, one row per CDR3 protein. The sample has 450,000 to 650,000 distinct CDR3 sequences; roughly 12% are singletons. The sequenced sample was PBMCs, obtained on the day of the yellow fever booster vaccination. The receptors stem from a man aged 25 to 40 who received the YFV17D yellow fever vaccine.

The gene calls are TRBV20-1 and TRBJ2-3, with 14 bases identical to TRBD2. CDR3 length: 16 residues. With V trimmed by 5 bases and J by 5 bases, 9 bases remained unmatched. Germline CDR1 reads DFQATT; CDR2 reads SNEGSKA (reference sequence). The CDR3 DNA reads TGCAGTGCTGCTTCCGGGACTAGCGGGAGTGAAGATACGCAGTATTTT. Translating gives CSAASGTSGSEDTQYF.

The J gene is TRBJ2-1, the V gene TRBV20-1; D perhaps matches TRBD1 (7 bases). The V gene lost 1 base and the J gene lost 0 bases, with 13 bases spanning the gap. CDR1 and CDR2 (germline): DFQATT, SNEGSKA (reference sequence). This CDR3 is 16 amino acids long. CDR3 residues: CSARVHRGLSYNEQFF. The CDR3 nucleotides are TGCAGTGCTAGAGTCCACAGGGGACTCTCCTACAATGAGCAGTTCTTC.

The rearrangement links TRBV5-1 to TRBJ2-3; no clear D. The CDR3 loop spans 15 amino acids. In germline, CDR1 is SGHRS, CDR2 YFSETQ. Trimming took 2 bases from V and 1 from J, leaving 11 bases between them. The DNA for the CDR3 is TGCGCCAGCAGCTTAGCGAAATACGGCACAGATACGCAGTATTTT. Translating it yields CASSLAKYGTDTQYF.

The V gene is TRBV7-2, the J gene TRBJ2-5; 11 nucleotides agree with TRBD2. The junction had 4 bases not matched to a gene; V was cut back by 4 bases and J by 3 bases. Per the germline V gene, CDR1 is SGHTA and CDR2 is FQGNSA. CDR3 length: 15 amino acids. The CDR3 here is CASSSHSGREETQYF. CDR3 DNA: TGTGCCAGCAGCTCTCATAGCGGGAGGGAAGAGACCCAGTACTTC.

This clonotype appeared a few times. The chain uses TRBV5-1 and TRBJ1-1; D not resolved. The CDR3 loop spans 16 amino acids. Trimming took 0 bases from V and 1 from J, leaving 13 bases between them. Germline CDR1 reads SGHRS; CDR2 reads YFSETQ. CDR3 bases: TGCGCCAGCAGCTTGGAAGGTCGTAAAGGGAACACTGAAGCTTTCTTT. Encoded protein: CASSLEGRKGNTEAFF.

In DNA form, the CDR3 reads TGTGCCAGCGTGCAGGGGGACACCGGGGAGCTGTTTTTT. Protein sequence: CASVQGDTGELFF. The V and J genes are TRBV28 and TRBJ2-2; 7 nucleotides line up with TRBD1. This CDR3 contains 13 residues. Germline CDR1 and CDR2: MDHEN and SYDVKM. The V and J ends lost 8 bases and 3 bases, in that order; junction bases with no gene match: 3.

This clonotype was detected only a few times. The chain couples TRBV29-1 to TRBJ2-5; 7 positions agree with TRBD2. The germline gives CDR1 SQVTM, CDR2 ANQGSEA. V gave up 4 bases and J gave up 2 bases; unmatched junction bases: 7. The length of the CDR3 is 14 residues. The CDR3 DNA reads TGCAGCGTTGGAAAAAGACTAGCACAAGAGACCCAGTACTTC. Translating gives CSVGKRLAQETQYF.

This clonotype appeared a few times. The chain carries TRBV3-1 and TRBJ2-3, with 13 nucleotides matching TRBD2. The CDR3 extends over 17 amino acids. After removal of 1 base from V and 5 bases from J, the junction contained 6 bases not matched to a gene. Germline loops: CDR1 LGHDT, CDR2 YNNKEL (reference sequence). The CDR3 region is CASSQGGLAGVLDTQYF. CDR3 bases: TGTGCCAGCAGCCAAGGAGGACTAGCGGGAGTTTTAGATACGCAGTATTTT.

For the CDR3, the DNA is TGTGCCAGCAGCTTAGATCAGTATGGCTACACCTTC. Translation: CASSLDQYGYTF. The J gene is TRBJ1-2, the V gene TRBV11-2, with D unresolved. From germline, CDR1 is SGHAT and CDR2 FQNNGV. V shed 0 bases and J shed 5 bases, with 4 bases lying between them. There are 12 residues in the CDR3.

This clonotype has just a few counts. The chain has TRBV7-2 and TRBJ2-7, with 9 bases matching TRBD2. This CDR3 is 17 amino acids long. Per the germline V gene, CDR1 is SGHTA and CDR2 is FQGNSA. Germline trimming cut 3 bases from V and 1 base from J; bases unmatched to any gene: 10. CDR3 region: CASSLMGVAGVSYEQYF. DNA for the CDR3: TGTGCCAGCAGCTTGATGGGGGTAGCGGGAGTATCCTACGAGCAGTACTTC. Looking up the rest from reference TRBV7-2 and TRBJ2-7 gives the full variable domain: GAGVSQSPSNKVTEKGKDVELRCDPISGHTALYWYRQSLGQGLEFLIYFQGNSAPDKSGLPSDRFSAERTGGSVSTLTIQRTQQEDSAVYLCASSLMGVAGVSYEQYFGPGTRLTVT.

This chain connects TRBV7-9 to TRBJ1-1; TRBD1 matches at 9 bases. V was pared by 4 bases and J by 7 bases, with 10 bases of the junction left unmatched. The germline V gene has CDR1 SEHNR and CDR2 FQNEAQ (reference sequence). The CDR3 contains 15 residues. DNA for the CDR3: TGTGCCAGCAGCTCAAAGGACAGGGGATCCGTTGAAGCTTTCTTT. Amino acid sequence: CASSSKDRGSVEAFF.

This clonotype has a handful of counts. The rearrangement links TRBV12-3 or TRBV12-4 to TRBJ2-6; D is undetermined. CDR3 size: 14 residues. Trimming took 5 bases from V and 2 from J, leaving 7 bases between them. As DNA, the CDR3 is TGTGCCAGCAGTAAGAGCCCTGGGGCCAACGTCCTGACTTTC. Its protein is CASSKSPGANVLTF.

This clonotype has more than one count but fewer than ten. The J gene is TRBJ1-5, the V gene TRBV2; 8 positions match TRBD1. The V gene end was trimmed by 6 bases and the J gene end by 7 bases; junction bases not matched to a gene: 11. The CDR3 contains 15 residues. CDR1 and CDR2 (germline): SNHLY, FYNNEI. CDR3 in amino acids: CASSAGQGKFQPQHF. The CDR3 region has the DNA TGTGCCAGCAGCGCAGGACAGGGTAAATTCCAGCCCCAGCATTTT.

The rearrangement joins TRBV10-2 to TRBJ2-7; TRBD1 agrees at 7 bases. The CDR3 spans 11 residues. The germline CDR1 and CDR2 sequences are WSHSY and SAAADI. Trimming cost V 11 bases and J 3 bases; bases outside gene matches: 4. The CDR3 sequence: CAAGTDYEQYF. In nucleotides, the CDR3 is TGCGCCGCTGGGACAGACTACGAGCAGTACTTC.

The V gene is TRBV28, the J gene TRBJ2-7; 8 bases align to TRBD1. Germline V CDR1 and CDR2: MDHEN, SYDVKM. The V gene end was trimmed by 8 bases and the J gene end by 7 bases; junction bases not matched to a gene: 4. The CDR3 consists of 11 residues. The CDR3 protein is CASRRGREQYF. The CDR3 DNA sequence: TGTGCCAGCCGCAGGGGGCGGGAGCAGTACTTC.

V gene TRBV15 combines with J gene TRBJ1-5; no clear D. CDR3 size: 14 residues. Germline-derived CDR1 and CDR2 are LNHNV and YYDKDF (reference sequence). V lost 5 bases and J 4 bases, leaving 12 bases between the germline ends. CDR3 in DNA: TGTGCCACCAGCGGTGTGACGCAAAATCAGCCCCAGCATTTT. This gives the protein CATSGVTQNQPQHF.